The 26 T cell receptor beta chains below all came from one sample that was sequenced in a study of radiation and T cells in renal cell carcinoma. Noted time point: blood 2 weeks post-SBRT. Treatment meaning: 15 Gy SBRT to primary tumor, nephrectomy 4 weeks later. The repertoire was sequenced with immunoSEQ multiplex PCR; TCRdb's copy has only in-frame clones and lacks some. Among some 60,000 clones, around 80% were seen once, and the ten largest hold over 6%. The material sequenced was blood, taken from a patient whose treatment included radiotherapy and nephrectomy. Receptors originate from a man between 60 and 75 years old with renal cell carcinoma.

The V and J genes are TRBV30 and TRBJ2-3; weak D call: TRBD2 (6 bases). Trimming removed 1 base at V and 4 bases at J, with 9 bases between. The CDR3 runs to 13 residues. CDR1 GTSNPN and CDR2 SVGIG come from the germline V gene (reference sequence). The CDR3 DNA sequence: TGTGCCTGGAGTGAGCGGGTACCAGATACGCAGTATTTT. The encoded protein is CAWSERVPDTQYF.

In its sample, this clone was seen a few times. This chain connects TRBV6-1 to TRBJ2-7; 9 bases align to TRBD2. Germline assignment: CDR1 MNHNS and CDR2 SASEGT. V shed 7 bases and J 0 bases; nucleotides not matched to a gene: 4. The CDR3 length is 14 residues. The CDR3 here is CASIATSGSYEQYV. CDR3 DNA sequence: TGTGCCAGCATTGCGACTAGCGGCTCCTACGAGCAGTACGTC.

The chain couples TRBV5-4 to TRBJ2-7; D call uncertain. The CDR3 contains 11 residues. The germline CDR1 and CDR2 sequences are SGHNT and YYREEE (reference sequence). The ends were cut back, 4 bases at V and 4 bases at J, with 6 bases in the middle. This CDR3 reads CASSARYEQYV. The CDR3 nucleotides read TGTGCCAGCAGCGCCCGATACGAGCAGTACGTC.

The sample holds one count of this clone. The genes are TRBV7-7 and TRBJ2-5; TRBD2 aligns across 8 bases. The CDR3 has 16 amino acids. Germline V gives CDR1 SSHAT, CDR2 FNYEAQ (reference sequence). After removal of 4 bases from V and 5 bases from J, the junction contained 12 bases not matched to a gene. This CDR3 is CASSSGTSTLRETQYF. The CDR3 DNA follows: TGTGCCAGCAGCTCCGGGACTAGTACCCTCCGGGAGACCCAGTACTTC.

The chain joins TRBV19 to TRBJ2-1, with a weak D call TRBD1 (6 bases). Germline loops: CDR1 LNHDA, CDR2 SQIVND (reference sequence). This CDR3 comprises 13 residues. The V end was cut by 2 bases, the J end by 11 bases, with 13 bases between. As DNA, the CDR3 is TGTGCCAGTAGTATACGATCGGACAGCCAGCAGTTCTTC. Its translation is CASSIRSDSQQFF.

The chain couples TRBV18 to TRBJ1-1, with 8 positions matching TRBD1. This CDR3 region has 16 residues. The V and J ends lost 3 bases and 4 bases, in that order; junction bases with no gene match: 10. The V gene's germline CDR1 is KGHSH and CDR2 LQKENI. The CDR3 DNA follows: TGTGCCAGCTCACCCCAGGGGGCGCAGATGGGCACTGAAGCTTTCTTT. Translation: CASSPQGAQMGTEAFF.

The genes are TRBV20-1 and TRBJ2-1, with a weak D call TRBD1 (6 bases). The CDR3 has 11 amino acids. Trimming shortened V by 5 bases and J by 6 bases, and 8 bases separated the two germline ends. Germline CDR1 reads DFQATT; CDR2 reads SNEGSKA (reference sequence). This CDR3 is CSAHRVNEQFF. CDR3 nucleotides: TGCAGTGCTCACAGGGTCAATGAGCAGTTCTTC.

This clone appeared a single time. The V gene is TRBV5-6, the J gene TRBJ2-5; tentatively, D is TRBD1 or TRBD2 (5 bases each). The germline V gene has CDR1 SGHDT and CDR2 YYEEEE. CDR3 length: 15 amino acids. The V and J ends lost 3 bases and 2 bases respectively, with 14 bases between them. The CDR3 bases are TGTGCCAGCAGCTCGAGGGTTAGGGGACAAGAGACCCAGTACTTC. It yields the protein CASSSRVRGQETQYF.

This rearrangement joins TRBV7-2 to TRBJ2-2, with 8 positions matching TRBD2. Germline CDR1 reads SGHTA; CDR2 reads FQGNSA. The CDR3 extends over 17 amino acids. J gave up 5 bases and V 8 bases, and 16 bases lay outside the gene matches. The CDR3 loop is CASFFPGGGKVTGELFF. CDR3 nucleotide sequence: TGTGCCAGCTTCTTCCCCGGGGGGGGGAAGGTGACCGGGGAGCTGTTTTTT.

The CDR3 loop reads CASSVGVRAGTGELFF. In DNA, the CDR3 is TGTGCCAGCAGCGTAGGGGTACGGGCGGGCACCGGGGAGCTGTTTTTT. The chain employs TRBV9 and TRBJ2-2; weak D call: TRBD2 (5 bases). This CDR3 is built from 16 residues. Germline CDR1 reads SGDLS; CDR2 reads YYNGEE. The V end lost 0 bases, the J end lost 4 bases, and 13 bases lay between the germline ends.

The chain links TRBV29-1 to TRBJ2-7, with a tentative D call TRBD1 (6 bases). V was trimmed by 4 bases and J by 5 bases, leaving 12 bases between them. In germline, CDR1 is SQVTM, CDR2 ANQGSEA. The CDR3 spans 12 residues. CDR3 amino acids: CSVGQGSHEQYF. CDR3 DNA: TGCAGCGTTGGGCAGGGGAGTCACGAGCAGTACTTC.

The rearrangement joins TRBV13 to TRBJ2-3; the match to TRBD1 covers 7 bases. The CDR3 extends over 18 amino acids. Per the germline V gene, CDR1 is PRHDT and CDR2 is FYEKMQ (reference sequence). Trimming took 1 base from V and 0 from J; bases not matched to a gene: 10. CDR3 in DNA: TGTGCCAGCAGCTTAGAGGGACAGCCAAATCCTAGCACAGATACGCAGTATTTT. Translating it yields CASSLEGQPNPSTDTQYF.

The gene calls are TRBV18 and TRBJ2-7, with 11 bases matching TRBD1. The V gene end was trimmed by 6 bases and the J gene end by 6 bases; junction bases not matched to a gene: 4. The germline gives CDR1 KGHSH, CDR2 LQKENI. The CDR3 consists of 13 residues. CDR3 amino acids: CASSRGQGGEQYF. The CDR3, as DNA: TGTGCCAGCTCGCGGGGACAGGGGGGCGAGCAGTACTTC. Full variable domain (remainder filled in from reference TRBV18 and TRBJ2-7): NAGVMQNPRHLVRRRGQEARLRCSPMKGHSHVYWYRQLPEEGLKFMVYLQKENIIDESGMPKERFSAEFPKEGPSILRIQQVVRGDSAAYFCASSRGQGGEQYFGPGTRLTVT.

The chain is built from TRBV7-3 and TRBJ2-3; D is uncertain. The V end was cut by 1 base, the J end by 1 base, with 6 bases between. Germline CDR1 is SGHTA and CDR2 is FQGTGA. This CDR3 contains 14 residues. CDR3 protein: CASSLKDGTDTQYF. The CDR3 DNA reads TGTGCCAGCAGCTTAAAGGATGGCACAGATACGCAGTATTTT.

This sequence joins TRBV7-6 and TRBJ2-5, with D perhaps matching TRBD1 or TRBD2 (6 bases each). Trimming removed 4 bases from V and 5 bases from J, with 20 bases in between. The germline V gene has CDR1 SGHVS and CDR2 FNYEAQ. CDR3 size: 16 residues. In DNA, the CDR3 is TGTGCCAGCAGCTACGGTGCGGGACACAACCGGGAGACCCAGTACTTC. As protein: CASSYGAGHNRETQYF. Looking up the rest from reference TRBV7-6 and TRBJ2-5 gives the full variable domain: GAGVSQSPRYKVTKRGQDVALRCDPISGHVSLYWYRQALGQGPEFLTYFNYEAQQDKSGLPNDRFSAERPEGSISTLTIQRTEQRDSAMYRCASSYGAGHNRETQYFGPGTRLLVL.

This chain uses TRBV5-4 with TRBJ2-3, with D uncertain. Deletions cut 4 bases from V and 5 bases from J, with 5 bases between. This CDR3 contains 11 residues. The germline V gene has CDR1 SGHNT and CDR2 YYREEE (reference sequence). In nucleotides, the CDR3 is TGTGCCAGCAGCGGCGGAGATACGCAGTATTTT. This sequence encodes CASSGGDTQYF.

This clone showed up just a few times. The gene calls are TRBV30 and TRBJ1-4; TRBD1 is a possible D gene (5 bases). This CDR3 region has 13 residues. V was clipped by 3 bases and J by 6 bases, with 11 bases between them. Germline CDR1 GTSNPN, CDR2 SVGIG (reference sequence). CDR3 region: CAWSFGAYEKLFF. The CDR3 DNA sequence: TGTGCCTGGAGCTTCGGGGCTTATGAAAAACTGTTTTTT.

This sequence joins TRBV10-1 and TRBJ1-3; D uncertain. V lost 4 bases and J 0 bases, leaving 7 bases between the germline ends. Germline V gene data show CDR1 as WNHNN and CDR2 as SYGVQD (reference sequence). This CDR3 has 14 residues. CDR3 loop: CASSAGLSGNTIYF. The CDR3 coding sequence is TGCGCCAGCAGTGCGGGTCTCTCTGGAAACACCATATATTTT.

This clone was observed a few times. The V and J genes are TRBV15 and TRBJ1-2; D is uncertain. The CDR3 contains 15 residues. V was clipped by 3 bases and J by 3 bases, with 14 bases between them. Per the germline V gene, CDR1 is LNHNV and CDR2 is YYDKDF (reference sequence). CDR3 protein: CATSREAASDYGYTF. CDR3 DNA: TGTGCCACCAGCAGGGAGGCAGCCAGCGACTATGGCTACACCTTC.

The chain recombines TRBV10-2 with TRBJ1-5; D ambiguous. CDR3 length equals 13 residues. Trimming shortened V by 7 bases and J by 7 bases, and 14 bases separated the two germline ends. Looked up from germline, CDR1 is WSHSY and CDR2 is SAAADI. The CDR3 DNA is TGCGCCAGCAATAAAGGCCCACGGCAGCCCCAGCATTTT. It translates to CASNKGPRQPQHF.

The chain joins TRBV6-4 to TRBJ1-2, with D perhaps matching TRBD1 (6 bases). CDR1 is MRHNA and CDR2 is SNTAGT in the germline V gene. This CDR3 is 15 amino acids long. Between the trimmed V and J ends, which lost 6 bases and 8 bases, there was a span of 22 bases. The CDR3 nucleotides are TGTGCCAGCAGCAACGAGGGACACTCACGGGAAGGCTACACCTTC. As protein: CASSNEGHSREGYTF.

The rearrangement links TRBV14 to TRBJ1-1; the D gene is possibly TRBD1 (6 bases). Germline loops: CDR1 SGHDN, CDR2 FVKESK. V dropped 3 bases and J dropped 11 bases, with 13 bases sitting between them. The CDR3 runs to 12 residues. The DNA for the CDR3 is TGTGCCAGCAGCCACGGGGGGCAAGTTGCTTTCTTT. Translated, it gives CASSHGGQVAFF.

The V call is TRBV5-4, the J call TRBJ1-4; D ambiguous. The V end lost 1 base, the J end lost 0 bases, and 13 bases lay between the germline ends. Germline CDR1 and CDR2: SGHNT and YYREEE (reference sequence). The length of the CDR3 is 17 residues. CDR3 coding DNA: TGTGCCAGCAGCTTGTATCTGGGGTATGCAACTAATGAAAAACTGTTTTTT. The encoded protein is CASSLYLGYATNEKLFF.

The genes are TRBV7-7 and TRBJ2-5; TRBD1 aligns across 10 bases. The CDR3 is 15 residues long. CDR1 and CDR2 from the germline V gene are SSHAT and FNYEAQ (reference sequence). With V trimmed by 0 bases and J by 4 bases, 2 bases remained unmatched. CDR3 sequence (DNA): TGTGCCAGCAGCTTAGCGGACAGGGGGGGAGAGACCCAGTACTTC. Translating gives CASSLADRGGETQYF.

V usage is TRBV5-1 and J usage is TRBJ2-2; TRBD2 matches 10 bases. J gave up 5 bases and V 3 bases, and 7 bases lay outside the gene matches. The germline V gene has CDR1 SGHRS and CDR2 YFSETQ. The CDR3 loop spans 16 amino acids. DNA for the CDR3: TGCGCCAGCAGCTGGGTAGCGGGAGGTGGTACCGGGGAGCTGTTTTTT. Translated: CASSWVAGGGTGELFF.

This chain uses TRBV9 with TRBJ1-2; 7 nucleotides align to TRBD1. This CDR3 contains 15 residues. CDR1 SGDLS and CDR2 YYNGEE come from the germline V gene. Trimming cost V 0 bases and J 6 bases; bases outside gene matches: 8. CDR3 sequence (DNA): TGTGCCAGCAGCGTAGCTGGGACAGCGAGCCATGGCTACACCTTC. It specifies CASSVAGTASHGYTF.